The 32 T cell receptor beta chains reported below all come from one sample, sequenced in a study of T-cell reconstitution after alpha-beta-depleted transplantation in children. Unique molecular identifiers were incorporated during preparation of the TCRbeta library. Each CDR3 protein is one row after TCRdb ran MiXCR on the PCR reads. The data show 490,000 or so distinct CDR3 sequences, over 9.5% seen once. Sequences were derived from PBMCs, sampled before TCRalphabeta/CD19-depleted stem cell transplant. The receptors originated from a child aged 2 to 10 with inherited bone marrow failure, due to receive a stem cell transplant.

In the case of this clonotype: Since a much larger clone is just one base distant, this may be a read error. V usage is TRBV4-3 and J usage is TRBJ2-6; TRBD2 might be the D (6 bases). The V gene lost 3 bases and the J gene lost 4 bases, with 25 bases spanning the gap. The CDR3 covers 20 residues. CDR1 and CDR2 from the germline V gene are LGHNA and YSLEER. CDR3 residues: CASSHEPPGTPSLGANVLTF. As DNA, the CDR3 is TGCGCCAGCAGCCATGAACCCCCCGGGACTCCTTCCCTGGGGGCCAACGTCCTGACTTTC.

The V call is TRBV23-1, the J call TRBJ2-7, with TRBD2 as a possible D gene (6 bases). TRBV23-1 belongs to the ORF category, with a function that is uncertain. V was clipped by 7 bases and J by 2 bases, with 30 bases between them. The CDR3 is 19 residues long. CDR3 sequence: CASTKKSHRGSGETYEQYF. In DNA, the CDR3 is TGCGCCAGCACCAAAAAATCCCACCGTGGTAGCGGAGAAACCTACGAGCAGTACTTC.

This clonotype was seen a handful of times. The chain uses TRBV10-3 and TRBJ2-7; possibly TRBD2 for D (6 bases). CDR1 is ENHRY, CDR2 SYGVKD, per germline. V was shortened by 8 bases and J by 6 bases, with 14 bases between the two germline ends. The CDR3 consists of 12 residues. The DNA for the CDR3 is TGTGCCATCGGAGGGCCGTTGGGCGAGCAGTACTTC. Its protein product is CAIGGPLGEQYF.

This clonotype was seen ten or more times. The CDR3 bases are TGCGCCAGCAGCCAAGGATCTGGGGGCACCGGGGAGCTGTTTTTT. Residues: CASSQGSGGTGELFF. V and J are TRBV4-3 and TRBJ2-2; D may be TRBD1 or TRBD2 (5 bases each). The CDR3 contains 15 residues. The ends were cut back, 1 base at V and 4 bases at J, with 10 bases in the middle. Germline CDR1 and CDR2: LGHNA and YSLEER.

Ten or more counts support this clonotype. This sequence joins TRBV6-1 and TRBJ2-2; 7 nucleotides align to TRBD2. In germline, CDR1 is MNHNS, CDR2 SASEGT. CDR3 length equals 13 residues. V was clipped by 11 bases and J by 0 bases; unmatched bases: 3. The CDR3 DNA reads TGTGCCGGGGGGGGTCCGAACACCGGGGAGCTGTTTTTT. Amino acid sequence: CAGGGPNTGELFF.

At least ten counts were recorded for this clonotype. The chain is built from TRBV24-1 and TRBJ2-1, with 7 bases aligning to TRBD2. Germline assignment: CDR1 KGHDR and CDR2 SFDVKD. CDR3 size: 15 residues. V lost 3 bases to trimming and J lost 3 bases; unmatched junction nucleotides: 4. The CDR3 sequence: CATSDPRGSYNEQFF. CDR3 sequence (DNA): TGTGCCACCAGTGATCCCCGCGGGAGCTACAATGAGCAGTTCTTC.

Only a few counts were recorded for this clonotype. The junction and the germline gene differ at one end; a read error may be behind it. J is TRBJ2-7 and V is TRBV19; 7 positions match TRBD1. Germline lookup yields CDR1 LNHDA and CDR2 SQIVND (reference sequence). CDR3 size: 15 residues. In nucleotides, the CDR3 is TGTGCCAGTAGTATTACAGGGGACCTCTCCTACGAGCAGCACTTC. As protein: CASSITGDLSYEQHF.

CDR3 DNA sequence: TGTGCCCCAAAGGGGACGGGGGTGCACACCTTC. Its translation: CAPKGTGVHTF. This chain links TRBV30 with TRBJ1-2, with D perhaps matching TRBD1 (5 bases). The CDR3 is 11 residues long. V lost 8 bases to trimming and J lost 12 bases, with 19 bases between them. Germline V gene sequence: CDR1 GTSNPN, CDR2 SVGIG (reference sequence).

This clonotype was observed a handful of times. The genes are TRBV3-1 and TRBJ2-3; 8 bases are shared with TRBD1. This CDR3 has 16 amino acids. Germline lookup yields CDR1 LGHDT and CDR2 YNNKEL (reference sequence). After removal of 4 bases from V and 4 bases from J, the junction contained 10 bases not matched to a gene. The CDR3 DNA reads as TGTGCCAGCAGCCTACGGACAGGGAGCGAATCAGATACGCAGTATTTT. This sequence encodes CASSLRTGSESDTQYF.

This clonotype was seen repeatedly, ten times or more. The rearrangement uses TRBV2 and TRBJ2-6; D may match TRBD1 or TRBD2 (5 bases each). In germline, CDR1 is SNHLY, CDR2 FYNNEI. The CDR3 is 18 amino acids. With 5 bases removed from V and 0 bases from J, the gap between germline ends came to 17 bases. CDR3 loop: CASSPRDVTNSGANVLTF. The CDR3 coding sequence is TGTGCCAGCAGTCCCCGGGACGTCACCAACTCTGGGGCCAACGTCCTGACTTTC.

About this clonotype itself: This could be a read error, since a much larger clone is one nucleotide away. The chain combines TRBV19 with TRBJ1-2; the D gene is possibly TRBD1 (6 bases). Germline CDR1 LNHDA, CDR2 SQIVND (reference sequence). CDR3 length: 13 amino acids. CDR3 nucleotide sequence: TGTGCCAGTACCCGGGACACCGACTATGGCTCCACCTTC. Protein product: CASTRDTDYGSTF.

This clonotype has ten or more counts. The chain recombines TRBV12-3 or TRBV12-4 with TRBJ2-5; a possible D gene is TRBD2 (5 bases). There are 14 residues in the CDR3. Trimming pared 7 bases from V and 1 base from J, leaving 13 bases between. CDR3 in amino acids: CASTQLGIQETQYF. The CDR3 bases are TGTGCCAGCACCCAGCTCGGGATCCAAGAGACCCAGTACTTC.

The table lists this clonotype with many counts. The chain couples TRBV4-3 to TRBJ1-1; TRBD1 aligns across 9 bases. The CDR3 spans 13 residues. CDR1 is LGHNA and CDR2 is YSLEER in the germline V gene. With V trimmed by 4 bases and J by 7 bases, 4 bases remained unmatched. This CDR3 is CASSPGQGLEAFF. The CDR3 nucleotides are TGCGCCAGCAGCCCTGGACAGGGGCTTGAAGCTTTCTTT.

This clonotype was seen many times. The V gene is TRBV28, the J gene TRBJ2-1; tentative D call: TRBD2 (7 bases). Germline V lookup: CDR1 MDHEN, CDR2 SYDVKM. This CDR3 contains 16 residues. V lost 1 base and J lost 0, with 10 bases in between. CDR3 region: CASSLSGEGSYNEQFF. CDR3 in DNA: TGTGCCAGCAGTTTATCAGGGGAGGGCTCCTACAATGAGCAGTTCTTC.

This clonotype appeared many times. The chain recombines TRBV4-3 with TRBJ1-1; D gene uncertain. The V gene's germline CDR1 is LGHNA and CDR2 YSLEER. V gave up 0 bases and J gave up 3 bases, with 14 bases separating them. The CDR3 runs to 16 residues. In DNA form, the CDR3 reads TGCGCCAGCAGCCAAGAAGGAGGGAATGGATACACTGAAGCTTTCTTT. Its translation: CASSQEGGNGYTEAFF.

At least ten counts were recorded for this clonotype. The V gene is TRBV5-1, the J gene TRBJ2-3, with 7 bases that match TRBD1. Per the germline V gene, CDR1 is SGHRS and CDR2 is YFSETQ. J lost 1 base, V lost 4 bases, and 0 bases had no gene match. CDR3 size: 13 residues. The CDR3 coding sequence is TGCGCCAGCAGCGGACAGGGCACAGATACGCAGTATTTT. This gives the protein CASSGQGTDTQYF.

This clonotype has only a few counts. This chain joins TRBV20-1 and TRBJ1-1; D ambiguous. This CDR3 is built from 14 residues. V gave up 0 bases and J gave up 4 bases, with 12 bases separating them. Germline loops: CDR1 DFQATT, CDR2 SNEGSKA (reference sequence). For the CDR3, the DNA is TGCAGTGCTAGAGATCCCGACCGGGGCACTGAAGCTTTCTTT. This translates into CSARDPDRGTEAFF.

J is TRBJ2-1 and V is TRBV29-1; D unresolved. Trimming left V 4 bases short and J 4 bases short, with 14 bases between. CDR1 SQVTM and CDR2 ANQGSEA come from the germline V gene. CDR3 size: 14 residues. The CDR3 nucleotides read TGCAGCGTTGGCCGGGTCCGACTTTACAATGAGCAGTTCTTC. This gives the protein CSVGRVRLYNEQFF.

This clonotype occurred many times. This rearrangement joins TRBV7-9 to TRBJ2-7; D is possibly TRBD1 (6 bases). CDR3 length: 15 residues. CDR1 and CDR2 (germline): SEHNR, FQNEAQ (reference sequence). V lost 0 bases, J lost 2 bases, and 11 bases lay in between. The CDR3 DNA sequence: TGTGCCAGCAGCTTAGCTCACAGGGTCCCCTACGAGCAGTACTTC. It translates to CASSLAHRVPYEQYF. Looking up the rest from reference TRBV7-9 and TRBJ2-7 gives the full variable domain: DTGVSQNPRHKITKRGQNVTFRCDPISEHNRLYWYRQTLGQGPEFLTYFQNEAQLEKSRLLSDRFSAERPKGSFSTLEIQRTEQGDSAMYLCASSLAHRVPYEQYFGPGTRLTVT.

This clonotype was seen ten or more times. This chain joins TRBV5-1 and TRBJ2-1, with 12 nucleotides matching TRBD2. J was trimmed by 4 bases and V by 7 bases; bases with no gene match: 9. The V gene's germline CDR1 is SGHRS and CDR2 YFSETQ. The CDR3 spans 16 residues. This CDR3 reads CASRQTGTSGYNEQFF. The CDR3 bases are TGCGCCAGCCGACAAACCGGGACTAGCGGGTACAATGAGCAGTTCTTC.

The V call is TRBV7-8, the J call TRBJ2-1, with 11 nucleotides matching TRBD2. The CDR3 runs 16 residues. After removal of 5 bases from V and 6 bases from J, the junction contained 9 bases not matched to a gene. Germline CDR1 SGHVS, CDR2 FQNEAQ. The CDR3 here is CASSLPRTSGSNEQFF. The CDR3 DNA follows: TGTGCCAGCAGCCTACCTCGAACTAGCGGGAGCAATGAGCAGTTCTTC.

This clonotype came up many times. The chain has TRBV29-1 and TRBJ2-1, with 7 bases lining up with TRBD2. Germline values: CDR1 SQVTM, CDR2 ANQGSEA. V trimming: 7 bases; J trimming: 0 bases; junction bases outside the gene matches: 9. This CDR3 is 15 amino acids long. CDR3: CSAATSASSYNEQFF. The CDR3 DNA sequence: TGCAGCGCTGCCACTAGCGCGAGCTCCTACAATGAGCAGTTCTTC.

Remarks on this clonotype: Germline is not matched at one junction end, which may reflect a read error. The J gene is TRBJ2-2, the V gene TRBV19, with D unresolved. Germline CDR1 LNHDA, CDR2 SQIVND (reference sequence). The CDR3 covers 14 residues. CDR3 sequence (DNA): TGTGCCAGTAGTATTATGTCGAGCACCGGCGAGCTGTTTTTT. Protein: CASSIMSSTGELFF.

In this sample, this clonotype turned up many times. This chain links TRBV20-1 with TRBJ1-5; D unclear. Germline CDR1 is DFQATT and CDR2 is SNEGSKA (reference sequence). This CDR3 contains 14 residues. Trimming stripped 3 bases from V and 3 bases from J, with 12 bases between. Here the CDR3 DNA reads TGCAGTGCTAGTCGGGCAGCCCCCAATCAGCCCCAGCATTTT. Its translation: CSASRAAPNQPQHF.

This clonotype was counted many times. The chain has TRBV7-2 and TRBJ2-5; D unresolved. V was shortened by 2 bases and J by 4 bases, with 11 bases between the two germline ends. CDR3 length equals 14 residues. Germline CDR1 is SGHTA and CDR2 is FQGNSA. Here the CDR3 reads CASSLLTSRETQYF. The CDR3 DNA reads TGTGCCAGCAGCTTATTAACCTCTCGAGAGACCCAGTACTTC. Complete variable domain (other parts from reference TRBV7-2 and TRBJ2-5): GAGVSQSPSNKVTEKGKDVELRCDPISGHTALYWYRQSLGQGLEFLIYFQGNSAPDKSGLPSDRFSAERTGGSVSTLTIQRTQQEDSAVYLCASSLLTSRETQYFGPGTRLLVL.

This clonotype was seen ten or more times. The CDR3 DNA reads as TGTGCCAGCAATTTCAGGGGATGGAATGAAAAACTGTTTTTT. Protein sequence: CASNFRGWNEKLFF. The chain has TRBV27 and TRBJ1-4, with a possible D match to TRBD1 (6 bases). The CDR3 contains 14 residues. The germline V gene encodes CDR1 MNHEY and CDR2 SMNVEV (reference sequence). Trimming removed 7 bases from V and 5 bases from J, with 14 bases in between.

This clonotype appeared many times. The CDR3 DNA follows: TGCAGTGCTCAGGAATTAGCTAGCTACGAGCAGTACTTC. This encodes CSAQELASYEQYF. The chain joins TRBV20-1 to TRBJ2-7; no firm D call. The CDR3 spans 13 residues. V was pared by 5 bases and J by 3 bases, with 14 bases between. Germline loops: CDR1 DFQATT, CDR2 SNEGSKA (reference sequence).

The rearrangement links TRBV5-6 to TRBJ2-1; tentatively, D is TRBD2 (5 bases). Germline loops: CDR1 SGHDT, CDR2 YYEEEE. V lost 1 base and J 3 bases, leaving 11 bases between the germline ends. The CDR3 consists of 15 residues. The DNA of the CDR3 is TGTGCCAGCAGCTTGTTAAATAGCGTCTACAATGAGCAGTTCTTC. Translating gives CASSLLNSVYNEQFF.

This clonotype was recorded at least ten times. The chain is built from TRBV12-3 or TRBV12-4 and TRBJ2-7; 9 bases align to TRBD2. CDR3 length equals 13 residues. Trimming took 3 bases from V and 5 from J; bases not matched to a gene: 2. This chain's CDR3 is CASSLRGGDEQYF. CDR3 nucleotides: TGTGCCAGCAGTTTGCGGGGGGGGGACGAGCAGTACTTC.

The chain joins TRBV7-2 to TRBJ1-5; D is ambiguous. This CDR3 contains 15 residues. The V gene's germline CDR1 is SGHTA and CDR2 FQGNSA. Trimming pared 0 bases from V and 0 bases from J, leaving 6 bases between. CDR3 protein: CASSLALYSNQPQHF. Written as DNA, the CDR3 is TGTGCCAGCAGCTTAGCACTGTATAGCAATCAGCCCCAGCATTTT.

This clonotype was observed a handful of times. The chain has TRBV7-2 and TRBJ2-5, with unresolved D. V lost 4 bases and J 7 bases, leaving 16 bases between the germline ends. CDR1 is SGHTA, CDR2 FQGNSA, per germline. This CDR3 has 14 amino acids. DNA for the CDR3: TGTGCCAGCAGCTCACAACGTTGGCCGGGGACCCAGTACTTC. Its protein product is CASSSQRWPGTQYF.

At least ten counts were recorded for this clonotype. The V and J genes are TRBV7-2 and TRBJ2-1; 9 bases map to TRBD1. The CDR3 has 14 amino acids. Trimming at V came to 5 bases and at J to 8 bases, leaving 7 bases not matched to a gene. CDR1 and CDR2 from the germline V gene are SGHTA and FQGNSA. The CDR3 protein is CASSKLTGGDEQFF. The CDR3 nucleotides are TGTGCCAGCAGCAAACTTACAGGGGGCGATGAGCAGTTCTTC.